The 26 T cell receptor beta chains in this list originate from one sample, sequenced in a study of CD8 T cells in Susac syndrome. With random hexamers, reverse transcription was performed on about 0.45 to 1 ug of RNA. One entry per CDR3 protein results from TCRdb running MiXCR on the immunoSEQ multiplex PCR reads. The sample comprises roughly 130,000 distinct CDR3 sequences, less than 95% of which are singletons, and about 0.13% rests with the top ten. Sequenced input: CD4+ T cells from PBMCs. These receptors originate from a human donor with multiple sclerosis.

The chain recombines TRBV5-1 with TRBJ2-3; tentatively, D is TRBD2 (6 bases). Trimming cost V 1 base and J 1 base, with 10 bases left between them. Germline-derived CDR1 and CDR2 are SGHRS and YFSETQ. The CDR3 spans 15 residues. The CDR3 loop reads CASSLRGLGTDTQYF. CDR3 coding DNA: TGCGCCAGCAGCTTGAGGGGACTCGGCACAGATACGCAGTATTTT.

This rearrangement joins TRBV3-1 to TRBJ2-3; 10 positions agree with TRBD2. The V segment lost 6 bases and the J segment 6 bases; nucleotides outside the gene matches: 6. Germline V CDR1 and CDR2: LGHDT, YNNKEL (reference sequence). CDR3 size: 14 residues. CDR3 amino acids: CASRSETSGDTQYF. In DNA, the CDR3 is TGTGCCAGCAGGTCCGAGACTAGCGGGGATACGCAGTATTTT.

The CDR3 loop is CASGPDGGEKLFF. In DNA, the CDR3 is TGTGCCAGCGGCCCGGACGGGGGCGAAAAACTGTTTTTT. This rearrangement joins TRBV11-1 to TRBJ1-4; D is perhaps TRBD1 (6 bases). Germline V gene sequence: CDR1 SGHAT, CDR2 FQDESV (reference sequence). The CDR3 totals 13 residues. Trimming stripped 8 bases from V and 8 bases from J, with 15 bases between.

The chain employs TRBV12-3 or TRBV12-4 and TRBJ1-2; no clear D. The length of the CDR3 is 12 residues. The V and J ends lost 3 bases and 8 bases respectively, with 10 bases between them. This CDR3 reads CASSFPRLGYTF. CDR3 coding DNA: TGTGCCAGCAGTTTTCCCCGTTTGGGCTACACCTTC.

This chain links TRBV5-4 with TRBJ1-2, with unresolved D. V lost 2 bases and J lost 2, with 10 bases in between. This CDR3 is 14 amino acids long. Germline loops: CDR1 SGHNT, CDR2 YYREEE (reference sequence). CDR3 sequence reads: CASSFILQNYGYTF. In DNA, the CDR3 is TGTGCCAGCAGCTTTATTCTGCAAAACTATGGCTACACCTTC.

This clonotype was counted once. The V call is TRBV12-3 or TRBV12-4, the J call TRBJ2-1; TRBD2 matches at 11 bases. The CDR3 consists of 18 residues. V lost 5 bases, J lost 0 bases, and 9 bases stayed unmatched. CDR3 amino acids: CASSKLGTSGSSYNEQFF. The CDR3 DNA follows: TGTGCCAGCAGTAAACTAGGAACTAGCGGGAGCTCCTACAATGAGCAGTTCTTC.

The gene calls are TRBV20-1 and TRBJ2-7; no firm D call. The CDR3 length is 11 residues. Germline-derived CDR1 and CDR2 are DFQATT and SNEGSKA (reference sequence). V lost 3 bases to trimming and J lost 6 bases, with 9 bases between them. The DNA for the CDR3 is TGCAGTGCTAGGAGTCTCTCCGAGCAGTACTTC. Residues: CSARSLSEQYF.

The CDR3 is CAWSVANNEQFF. In nucleotides, the CDR3 is TGTGCCTGGAGTGTGGCCAACAATGAGCAGTTCTTC. J is TRBJ2-1 and V is TRBV30; D is ambiguous. V was trimmed by 0 bases and J by 5 bases, leaving 5 bases between them. CDR3 length equals 12 residues. Germline CDR1 reads GTSNPN; CDR2 reads SVGIG (reference sequence).

The V gene is TRBV6-5, the J gene TRBJ2-7; 10 bases fit TRBD1. V trimming: 2 bases; J trimming: 2 bases; junction bases outside the gene matches: 6. The CDR3 is 16 residues long. In germline, CDR1 is MNHEY, CDR2 SVGAGI. In DNA form, the CDR3 reads TGTGCCAGCAGTTACAGGGACAGGGGACAGCCCTACGAGCAGTACTTC. Protein sequence: CASSYRDRGQPYEQYF.

The chain is built from TRBV30 and TRBJ2-6; no firm D call. CDR1 is GTSNPN and CDR2 is SVGIG in the germline V gene (reference sequence). The CDR3 is 16 residues long. Trimming stripped 4 bases from V and 0 bases from J, with 13 bases between. CDR3 nucleotides: TGTGCCTGGAACCTCGGTCCAAGCTCTGGGGCCAACGTCCTGACTTTC. Translated, it gives CAWNLGPSSGANVLTF.

V gene TRBV3-1 combines with J gene TRBJ2-3; possibly TRBD2 for D (6 bases). The V gene lost 8 bases and the J gene lost 6 bases, with 15 bases spanning the gap. The CDR3 length is 13 residues. Germline V gene sequence: CDR1 LGHDT, CDR2 YNNKEL (reference sequence). CDR3 amino acids: CASEPEGRDTQYF. DNA of the CDR3: TGTGCCAGCGAACCGGAGGGGCGTGATACGCAGTATTTT.

The chain employs TRBV20-1 and TRBJ1-2; D is unclear. The CDR3 runs 13 residues. The germline V gene encodes CDR1 DFQATT and CDR2 SNEGSKA (reference sequence). V was trimmed by 4 bases and J by 2 bases, leaving 11 bases between them. DNA of the CDR3: TGCAGTGCTAAGCGGGAGGTCAACTATGGCTACACCTTC. Translation: CSAKREVNYGYTF.

The chain has TRBV20-1 and TRBJ2-3; 12 positions match TRBD2. The germline V gene encodes CDR1 DFQATT and CDR2 SNEGSKA (reference sequence). The V and J ends lost 2 bases and 3 bases, in that order; junction bases with no gene match: 9. This CDR3 has 17 amino acids. This chain's CDR3 is CSARSPGTSGYTDTQYF. CDR3 DNA: TGCAGTGCTAGATCCCCCGGGACTAGCGGGTATACAGATACGCAGTATTTT.

This chain connects TRBV5-1 to TRBJ1-1; a weak D match, TRBD1 (6 bases). Germline CDR1 and CDR2: SGHRS and YFSETQ. Trimming stripped 1 base from V and 1 base from J, with 23 bases between. The CDR3 extends over 19 amino acids. CDR3 sequence: CASSLRGTGQLVPNTEAFF. CDR3 sequence (DNA): TGCGCCAGCAGCTTGAGGGGGACGGGACAACTAGTCCCGAACACTGAAGCTTTCTTT.

The J gene is TRBJ1-1, the V gene TRBV19; D gene unclear. The CDR3 length is 12 residues. Trimming took off 6 bases at V and 7 bases at J, with 12 bases between the two ends. CDR1 LNHDA and CDR2 SQIVND come from the germline V gene (reference sequence). The DNA for the CDR3 is TGTGCCAGTAGACCCCTCGGGCATGAAGCTTTCTTT. Its translation: CASRPLGHEAFF. The whole variable domain, remainder taken from reference TRBV19 and TRBJ1-1, is DGGITQSPKYLFRKEGQNVTLSCEQNLNHDAMYWYRQDPGQGLRLIYYSQIVNDFQKGDIAEGYSVSREKKESFPLTVTSAQKNPTAFYLCASRPLGHEAFFGQGTRLTVV.

V gene TRBV2 combines with J gene TRBJ2-7, with D hard to call. This CDR3 region has 12 residues. Germline lookup yields CDR1 SNHLY and CDR2 FYNNEI. The germline V and J ends were trimmed by 7 bases and 3 bases, with 10 bases remaining between them. The CDR3 sequence is CASTRGVYEQYF. CDR3 DNA: TGTGCCAGCACCCGAGGAGTCTACGAGCAGTACTTC.

The rearrangement uses TRBV25-1 and TRBJ2-7; 10 nucleotides match TRBD1. Germline CDR1 and CDR2: MGHDK and SYGVNS. The V segment lost 4 bases and the J segment 6 bases; nucleotides outside the gene matches: 6. The CDR3 is 14 residues long. The CDR3 region has the DNA TGTGCCAGCAGTGGGACAGGGGGTCCTCGCGAGCAGTACTTC. Encoded protein: CASSGTGGPREQYF.

V gene TRBV27 combines with J gene TRBJ2-2; D unclear. Germline CDR1 and CDR2: MNHEY and SMNVEV (reference sequence). The V end was cut by 3 bases, the J end by 2 bases, with 10 bases between. The CDR3 totals 15 residues. CDR3 region: CASSFSTSNTGELFF. CDR3 nucleotides: TGTGCCAGCAGTTTCTCCACTTCAAACACCGGGGAGCTGTTTTTT.

This chain joins TRBV7-9 and TRBJ2-5; TRBD1 might be the D (6 bases). Germline V CDR1 and CDR2: SEHNR, FQNEAQ (reference sequence). CDR3 length: 15 amino acids. Trimming removed 5 bases from V and 5 bases from J, with 18 bases in between. The CDR3 loop is CASSNVGAPAETQYF. The CDR3 nucleotides are TGTGCCAGCAGCAACGTGGGGGCCCCAGCGGAGACCCAGTACTTC. Full variable domain (remainder filled in from reference TRBV7-9 and TRBJ2-5): DTGVSQNPRHKITKRGQNVTFRCDPISEHNRLYWYRQTLGQGPEFLTYFQNEAQLEKSRLLSDRFSAERPKGSFSTLEIQRTEQGDSAMYLCASSNVGAPAETQYFGPGTRLLVL.

This chain links TRBV18 with TRBJ1-1; D is undetermined. The CDR3 has 15 amino acids. The V end lost 3 bases, the J end lost 4 bases, and 15 bases lay between the germline ends. The germline CDR1 and CDR2 sequences are KGHSH and LQKENI. CDR3 coding DNA: TGTGCCAGCTCACCGAACACGGTCGAGGCCACTGAAGCTTTCTTT. Encoded protein: CASSPNTVEATEAFF.

The chain is built from TRBV6-6 and TRBJ1-1, with D maybe TRBD1 (5 bases). This CDR3 is built from 13 residues. Germline V gives CDR1 MNHNY, CDR2 SVGAGI (reference sequence). Deletions cut 6 bases from V and 9 bases from J, with 17 bases between. CDR3 nucleotide sequence: TGTGCCAGCAGCCTGGGGAGGGGAAGCAAAGCTTTCTTT. It translates to CASSLGRGSKAFF.

This CDR3 reads CSALRDRATDTQYF. DNA of the CDR3: TGCAGTGCTCTCCGGGACAGGGCTACAGATACGCAGTATTTT. The chain combines TRBV20-1 with TRBJ2-3; TRBD1 agrees at 9 bases. After removal of 5 bases from V and 3 bases from J, the junction contained 6 bases not matched to a gene. CDR3 size: 14 residues. CDR1 is DFQATT, CDR2 SNEGSKA, per germline (reference sequence).

This rearrangement joins TRBV5-1 to TRBJ1-1; no clear D gene. In germline, CDR1 is SGHRS, CDR2 YFSETQ. The CDR3 sequence is 13 residues long. Trimming pared 0 bases from V and 3 bases from J, leaving 6 bases between. CDR3 sequence (DNA): TGCGCCAGCAGCTTGGGCCCTGACACTGAAGCTTTCTTT. It is translated as CASSLGPDTEAFF. The whole variable domain, remainder taken from reference TRBV5-1 and TRBJ1-1, is KAGVTQTPRYLIKTRGQQVTLSCSPISGHRSVSWYQQTPGQGLQFLFEYFSETQRNKGNFPGRFSGRQFSNSRSEMNVSTLELGDSALYLCASSLGPDTEAFFGQGTRLTVV.

V is TRBV18 and J is TRBJ1-5; 7 bases match TRBD1. Trimming at V came to 4 bases and at J to 3 bases, leaving 3 bases not matched to a gene. The CDR3 runs 14 residues. Germline V gene sequence: CDR1 KGHSH, CDR2 LQKENI. The CDR3 is CASSLGTDNQPQHF. The CDR3, as DNA: TGTGCCAGCTCACTCGGGACAGACAATCAGCCCCAGCATTTT.

This chain links TRBV3-1 with TRBJ1-6; D is possibly TRBD1 (5 bases). The germline gives CDR1 LGHDT, CDR2 YNNKEL (reference sequence). Trimming shortened V by 4 bases and J by 15 bases, and 28 bases separated the two germline ends. CDR3 length: 17 residues. Here the CDR3 reads CASSRAATGRLHTGLHF. The DNA for the CDR3 is TGTGCCAGCAGCCGCGCCGCCACGGGACGTCTCCACACAGGCCTCCACTTT.

The CDR3 nucleotides read TGTGCCAGCAAAGGACAGGGTCGGACCTACGAGCAGTACTTC. Protein sequence: CASKGQGRTYEQYF. This chain joins TRBV2 and TRBJ2-7, with TRBD1 matching over 8 bases. V lost 7 bases to trimming and J lost 2 bases; unmatched junction nucleotides: 7. The CDR3 is made up of 14 amino acids. Per the germline V gene, CDR1 is SNHLY and CDR2 is FYNNEI.